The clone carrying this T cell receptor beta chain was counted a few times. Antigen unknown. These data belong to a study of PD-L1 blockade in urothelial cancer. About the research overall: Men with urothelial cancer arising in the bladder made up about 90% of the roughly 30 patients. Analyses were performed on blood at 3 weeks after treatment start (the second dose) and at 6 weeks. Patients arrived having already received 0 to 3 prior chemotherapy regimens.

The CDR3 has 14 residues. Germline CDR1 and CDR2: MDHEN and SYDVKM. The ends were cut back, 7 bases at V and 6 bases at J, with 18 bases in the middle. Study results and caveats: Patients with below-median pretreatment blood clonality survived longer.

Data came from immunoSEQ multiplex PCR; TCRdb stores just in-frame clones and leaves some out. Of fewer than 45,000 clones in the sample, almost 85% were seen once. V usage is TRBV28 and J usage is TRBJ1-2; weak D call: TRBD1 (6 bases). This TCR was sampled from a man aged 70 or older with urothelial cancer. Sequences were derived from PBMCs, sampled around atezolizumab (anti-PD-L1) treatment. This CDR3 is CASTTRGALNGYTF. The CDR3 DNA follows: TGTGCCAGCACTACCAGGGGAGCGCTCAATGGCTACACCTTC.